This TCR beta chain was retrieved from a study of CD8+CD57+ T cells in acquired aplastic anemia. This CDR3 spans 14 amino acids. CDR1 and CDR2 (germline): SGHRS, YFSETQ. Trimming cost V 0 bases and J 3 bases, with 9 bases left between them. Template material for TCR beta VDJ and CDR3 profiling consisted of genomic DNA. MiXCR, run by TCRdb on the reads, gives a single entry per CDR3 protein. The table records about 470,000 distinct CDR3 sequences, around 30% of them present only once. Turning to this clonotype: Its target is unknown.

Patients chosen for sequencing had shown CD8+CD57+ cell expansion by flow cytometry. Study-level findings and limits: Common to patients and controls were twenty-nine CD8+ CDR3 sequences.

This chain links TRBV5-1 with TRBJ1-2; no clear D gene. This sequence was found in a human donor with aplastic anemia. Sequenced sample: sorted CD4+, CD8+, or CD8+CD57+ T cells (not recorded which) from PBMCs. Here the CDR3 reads CASSLGTNYYGYTF. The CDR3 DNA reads TGCGCCAGCAGCTTGGGAACAAACTACTATGGCTACACCTTC.